The entry below describes one T cell receptor (beta chain). Its specificity is not known. Sequenced by immunoSEQ multiplex PCR; TCRdb stores in-frame clones only, minus some. Here the sample spans more than 95,000 clones, 88% being singletons. This sample was included in a study of T cell responses to AZD1222 COVID-19 vaccine. Findings and limits, study-wide: At 160-218 and 743-854, vaccine-associated CD4 TCRs were dominant, and they spanned spike.

Looked up from germline, CDR1 is MNHEY and CDR2 is SVGEGT. The length of the CDR3 is 13 residues. The V end was cut by 4 bases, the J end by 8 bases, with 14 bases between. This sequence originates from an adult in good health. The rearrangement links TRBV6-2 or TRBV6-3 to TRBJ1-2; unclear D gene. The starting material was peripheral blood, obtained on day 0 of AZD1222 vaccination. CDR3 sequence: CASSFQGPGGYTF. DNA for the CDR3: TGTGCCAGCAGTTTTCAAGGGCCCGGCGGCTACACCTTC.